The table lists the clone carrying this T cell receptor beta chain with a few counts. Antigen specificity is unknown. TCRdb redid the calling of the reads with MiXCR, one entry per CDR3 protein. This table holds 570,000 or so distinct CDR3 sequences, 40% found once. CDR1 is MGHRA and CDR2 is YSYEKL in the germline V gene. V was clipped by 4 bases and J by 7 bases, with 14 bases between them. CDR3 length: 14 residues. This entry belongs to a study of T cell repertoires in cytomegalovirus infection. The chain is built from TRBV4-1 and TRBJ2-1, with TRBD2 as a possible D gene (5 bases). This TCR was recovered from a human donor in good health (CMV status not recorded). Some clones in this sample may be carry-over from other donors' samples. The sample was cultured PBMCs, taken from culture after CMV antigen stimulation. CDR3 DNA sequence: TGCGCCAGCAGCCTAACAGAGGGAGTTAATGAGCAGTTCTTC. Its protein is CASSLTEGVNEQFF.